One sample yielded the 13 T cell receptor beta chains listed below, sequenced in a study of blood T cell repertoires in COVID-19. Method: immunoSEQ multiplex PCR; TCRdb's copy keeps in-frame clones and lacks some. The profile shows around 250,000 clones, 75% to 90% of them singletons. The sample consisted of peripheral blood. All receptors come from a human donor in a cohort sampled during active COVID-19.

The table lists this clone with a count of one. The CDR3 sequence is CASSHDIIAGGIGNTEAFF. Written as DNA, the CDR3 is TGCGCCAGCAGCCATGATATAATAGCAGGGGGCATTGGAAACACTGAAGCTTTCTTT. The rearrangement uses TRBV4-3 and TRBJ1-1, with 8 nucleotides matching TRBD1. V lost 3 bases to trimming and J lost 2 bases; unmatched junction nucleotides: 17. Germline V gene sequence: CDR1 LGHNA, CDR2 YSLEER. This CDR3 has 19 amino acids.

This clone was seen just once. This chain links TRBV11-2 with TRBJ2-7; a weak D match, TRBD2 (6 bases). Germline V gives CDR1 SGHAT, CDR2 FQNNGV. The length of the CDR3 is 15 residues. Trimming removed 6 bases at V and 6 bases at J, with 21 bases between. The CDR3 loop reads CASSPDKGVGLEQYF. In nucleotides, the CDR3 is TGTGCCAGCAGTCCAGACAAAGGAGTGGGACTCGAGCAGTACTTC.

The V and J genes are TRBV6-5 and TRBJ1-1; D uncertain. Germline V gene data show CDR1 as MNHEY and CDR2 as SVGAGI. V was trimmed by 8 bases and J by 1 base, leaving 11 bases between them. The CDR3 has 13 residues. The CDR3 coding sequence is TGTGCCAGCGTGTTAATGCGGAACACTGAAGCTTTCTTT. Protein: CASVLMRNTEAFF.

This chain joins TRBV18 and TRBJ2-1; 12 nucleotides align to TRBD2. CDR1 and CDR2 (germline): KGHSH, LQKENI. The CDR3 runs to 15 residues. V shed 3 bases and J 6 bases; nucleotides not matched to a gene: 3. In DNA, the CDR3 is TGTGCCAGCTCACCCCCACTAGCGGGAGGCAATGAGCAGTTCTTC. This gives the protein CASSPPLAGGNEQFF.

The chain employs TRBV27 and TRBJ2-1; TRBD1 matches 10 bases. J lost 4 bases, V lost 4 bases, and 7 bases had no gene match. Germline-derived CDR1 and CDR2 are MNHEY and SMNVEV (reference sequence). The CDR3 loop spans 16 amino acids. The CDR3 protein is CASSWGDRGPYNEQFF. DNA of the CDR3: TGTGCCAGCAGTTGGGGGGACAGGGGACCATACAATGAGCAGTTCTTC.

The chain combines TRBV28 with TRBJ1-2; TRBD1 aligns across 11 bases. This CDR3 has 16 residues. Trimming took 6 bases from V and 5 from J; bases not matched to a gene: 11. Germline V lookup: CDR1 MDHEN, CDR2 SYDVKM. The chain's CDR3 is CASSQVRDRGTYGYTF. The CDR3 DNA reads as TGTGCCAGCAGCCAGGTTCGGGACAGGGGGACTTATGGCTACACCTTC.

This clone was counted a single time. The chain couples TRBV18 to TRBJ2-4; 8 bases are shared with TRBD1. The CDR3 runs 14 residues. Germline V gene lookup returns CDR1 KGHSH and CDR2 LQKENI. V shed 3 bases and J 5 bases; nucleotides not matched to a gene: 3. CDR3 residues: CASSPMDRENIQYF. The DNA for the CDR3 is TGTGCCAGCTCACCGATGGACAGGGAAAACATTCAGTACTTC.

The V and J genes are TRBV5-4 and TRBJ1-2; a possible D gene is TRBD1 (5 bases). This CDR3 has 16 residues. Trimming pared 3 bases from V and 4 bases from J, leaving 19 bases between. Germline-derived CDR1 and CDR2 are SGHNT and YYREEE (reference sequence). The CDR3 region has the DNA TGTGCCAGCAGCTCATCTTGGCGGGGGTCTAGCTATGGCTACACCTTC. This gives the protein CASSSSWRGSSYGYTF.

The chain recombines TRBV5-6 with TRBJ2-7, with 7 positions matching TRBD1. This CDR3 is 13 amino acids long. Germline CDR1 SGHDT, CDR2 YYEEEE. After removal of 1 base from V and 2 bases from J, the junction contained 0 bases not matched to a gene. The CDR3 nucleotides read TGTGCCAGCAGCTTGACAGGGGCCTACGAGCAGTACTTC. It is translated as CASSLTGAYEQYF.

The CDR3 loop reads CARGDSRQGNTIYF. For the CDR3, the DNA is TGTGCCAGAGGGGACAGTAGACAAGGAAACACCATATATTTT. The J gene is TRBJ1-3, the V gene TRBV2; 7 positions match TRBD1. Per germline, CDR1 SNHLY and CDR2 FYNNEI. The CDR3 sequence is 14 residues long. The V gene end was trimmed by 9 bases and the J gene end by 4 bases; junction bases not matched to a gene: 9. The whole variable domain, remainder taken from reference TRBV2 and TRBJ1-3, is EPEVTQTPSHQVTQMGQEVILRCVPISNHLYFYWYRQILGQKVEFLVSFYNNEISEKSEIFDDQFSVERPDGSNFTLKIRSTKLEDSAMYFCARGDSRQGNTIYFGEGSWLTVV.

This sequence joins TRBV10-1 and TRBJ2-1; the D gene is possibly TRBD1 (5 bases). This CDR3 is built from 15 residues. V was trimmed by 9 bases and J by 0 bases, leaving 15 bases between them. The germline CDR1 and CDR2 sequences are WNHNN and SYGVQD (reference sequence). The CDR3 DNA reads TGCGCCAGTTCAGGGTCCCCAAGCTCCTACAATGAGCAGTTCTTC. It translates to CASSGSPSSYNEQFF.

The chain has TRBV11-2 and TRBJ2-7, with D possibly matching TRBD2 (5 bases). The V and J ends lost 2 bases and 0 bases respectively, with 17 bases between them. Germline V CDR1 and CDR2: SGHAT, FQNNGV. This CDR3 contains 17 residues. DNA of the CDR3: TGTGCCAGCAGCTTAAGCGACCGGGGTTTTTTCTCCTACGAGCAGTACTTC. Translation: CASSLSDRGFFSYEQYF. Drawing the rest from reference TRBV11-2 and TRBJ2-7, the complete variable domain is EAGVAQSPRYKIIEKRQSVAFWCNPISGHATLYWYQQILGQGPKLLIQFQNNGVVDDSQLPKDRFSAERLKGVDSTLKIQPAKLEDSAVYLCASSLSDRGFFSYEQYFGPGTRLTVT.

V and J are TRBV4-1 and TRBJ2-1; perhaps TRBD2 as D (6 bases). Germline V gene data show CDR1 as MGHRA and CDR2 as YSYEKL. CDR3 size: 15 residues. V was pared by 4 bases and J by 2 bases, with 12 bases between. The CDR3 region is CASSPTGAAYNEQFF. CDR3 in DNA: TGCGCCAGCAGCCCCACGGGAGCAGCCTACAATGAGCAGTTCTTC.